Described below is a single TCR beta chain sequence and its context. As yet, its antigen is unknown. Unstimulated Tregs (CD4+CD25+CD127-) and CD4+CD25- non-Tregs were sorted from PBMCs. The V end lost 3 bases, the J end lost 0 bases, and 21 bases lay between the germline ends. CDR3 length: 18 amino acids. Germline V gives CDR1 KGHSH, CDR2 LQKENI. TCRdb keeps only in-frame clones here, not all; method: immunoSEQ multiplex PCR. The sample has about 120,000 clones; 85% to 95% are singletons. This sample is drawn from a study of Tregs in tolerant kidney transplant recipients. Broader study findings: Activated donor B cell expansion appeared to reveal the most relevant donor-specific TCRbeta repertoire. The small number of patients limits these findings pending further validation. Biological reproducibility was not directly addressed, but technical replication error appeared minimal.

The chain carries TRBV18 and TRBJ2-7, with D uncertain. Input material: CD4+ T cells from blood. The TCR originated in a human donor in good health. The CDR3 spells CASSPDFLRRKVSYEQYF. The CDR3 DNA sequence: TGTGCCAGCTCACCGGATTTCCTTAGACGGAAGGTCTCCTACGAGCAGTACTTC.